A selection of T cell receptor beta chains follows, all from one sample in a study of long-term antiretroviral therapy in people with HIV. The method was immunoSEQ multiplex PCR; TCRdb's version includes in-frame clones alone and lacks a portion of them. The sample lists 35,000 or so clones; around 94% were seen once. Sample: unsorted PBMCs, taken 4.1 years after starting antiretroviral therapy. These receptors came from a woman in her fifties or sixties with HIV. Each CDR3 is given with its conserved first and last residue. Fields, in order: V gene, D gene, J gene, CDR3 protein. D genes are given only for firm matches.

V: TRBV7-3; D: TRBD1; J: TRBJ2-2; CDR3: CASSLQGSPGELFF
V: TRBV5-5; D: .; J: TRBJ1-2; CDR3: CASSLASGDYYGYTF
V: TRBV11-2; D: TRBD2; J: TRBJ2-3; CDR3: CASGLAGGERTDTQYF
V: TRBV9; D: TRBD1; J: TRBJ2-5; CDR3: CASSVGNRGQGETQYF
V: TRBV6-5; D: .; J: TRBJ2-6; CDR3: CASSYMLSGANVLTF
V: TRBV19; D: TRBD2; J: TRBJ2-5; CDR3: CASSFYSGAQETQYF
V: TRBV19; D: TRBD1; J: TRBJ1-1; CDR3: CASSDRVNTEAFF
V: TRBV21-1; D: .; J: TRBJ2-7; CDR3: CASSNLGSSGNF
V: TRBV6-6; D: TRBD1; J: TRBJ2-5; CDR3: CASSSGQGIQYF
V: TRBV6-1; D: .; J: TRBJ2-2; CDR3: CASSAAGAGELFF
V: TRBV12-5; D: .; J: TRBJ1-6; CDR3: CASGLHRDGNSPLHF
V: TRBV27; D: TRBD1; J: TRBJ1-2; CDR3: CASSLSRTGGLGYTF
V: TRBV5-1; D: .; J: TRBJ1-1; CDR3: CASSLAGGRSTEAFF
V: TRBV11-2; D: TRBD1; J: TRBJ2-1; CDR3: CASSKSTGTGYEQFF
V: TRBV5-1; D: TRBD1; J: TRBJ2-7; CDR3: CASSLVDRGYEQYF
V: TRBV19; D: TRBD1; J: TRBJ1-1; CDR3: CASSPPTGGGVNTEAFF
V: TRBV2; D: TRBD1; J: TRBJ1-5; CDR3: CASSGTGDQPQHF
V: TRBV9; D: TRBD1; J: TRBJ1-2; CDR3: CASSPRGGREDHYGYTF
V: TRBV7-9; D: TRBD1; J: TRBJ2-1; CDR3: CASSLAGQGVNEQFF
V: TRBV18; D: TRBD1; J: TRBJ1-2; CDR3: CASSPPGQGDYGYTF
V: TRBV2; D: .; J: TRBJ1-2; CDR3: CASSEYGYTF
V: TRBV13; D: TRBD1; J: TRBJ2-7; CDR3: CASSLSRTGGSEQYF
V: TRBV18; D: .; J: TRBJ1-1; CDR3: CASSPGQSTEAFF
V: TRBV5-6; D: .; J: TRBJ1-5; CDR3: CASSLRGGSNQPQHF
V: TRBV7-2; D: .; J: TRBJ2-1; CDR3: CASSADWAQNEQFF
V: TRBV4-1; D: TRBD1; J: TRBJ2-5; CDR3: CASSQGDRPQETQYF
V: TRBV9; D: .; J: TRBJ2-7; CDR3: CASSGAQGTLSSYEQYF
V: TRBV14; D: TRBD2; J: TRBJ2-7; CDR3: CASSRQTSVGEQYF
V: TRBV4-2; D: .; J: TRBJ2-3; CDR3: CASSQVVGPGTDTQYF
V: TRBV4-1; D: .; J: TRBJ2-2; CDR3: CASSQGHGETGELFF
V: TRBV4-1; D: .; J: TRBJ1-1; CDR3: CASSLQQRMNTEAFF
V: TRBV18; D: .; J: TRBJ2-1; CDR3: CASCPNRTTYNEQFF
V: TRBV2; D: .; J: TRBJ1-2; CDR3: CASSSRDAFSGTF